One sample yielded the 12 T cell receptor beta chains listed below, sequenced in a study of blood T cell repertoires in COVID-19. Generated by immunoSEQ multiplex PCR, the TCRdb table keeps only in-frame clones and is missing some. The sample includes approximately 240,000 clones, more than 65% of them seen just once. Sample: peripheral blood. Receptors originate from a woman aged 30 to 39 who had recovered from COVID-19.

This chain connects TRBV30 to TRBJ2-3, with a tentative D call TRBD2 (7 bases). The CDR3 runs to 13 residues. Trimming removed 8 bases at V and 5 bases at J, with 17 bases between. Germline V CDR1 and CDR2: GTSNPN, SVGIG (reference sequence). As DNA, the CDR3 is TGTGCCGGAAAGGGGGGGCGCGTAGATACGCAGTATTTT. Amino acid sequence: CAGKGGRVDTQYF.

The chain is built from TRBV6-6 and TRBJ2-7; D ambiguous. Germline CDR1 MNHNY, CDR2 SVGAGI (reference sequence). The CDR3 has 12 residues. Deletions cut 5 bases from V and 0 bases from J, with 5 bases between. CDR3: CASSPSSYEQYF. The DNA for the CDR3 is TGTGCCAGCAGTCCCAGCTCCTACGAGCAGTACTTC.

Concerning this clone itself: This specimen includes other DNA sequences encoding the same CDR3. The chain joins TRBV28 to TRBJ2-7; TRBD1 agrees at 9 bases. The CDR3 runs 12 residues. Germline V gene data show CDR1 as MDHEN and CDR2 as SYDVKM. J was trimmed by 3 bases and V by 6 bases; bases with no gene match: 0. CDR3 in DNA: TGTGCCAGCAGGACAGGGGGCTACGAGCAGTACTTC. Encoded protein: CASRTGGYEQYF. Combining the CDR3 with reference TRBV28 and TRBJ2-7 gives the whole variable domain DVKVTQSSRYLVKRTGEKVFLECVQDMDHENMFWYRQDPGLGLRLIYFSYDVKMKEKGDIPEGYSVSREKKERFSLILESASTNQTSMYLCASRTGGYEQYFGPGTRLTVT.

This sequence joins TRBV24-1 and TRBJ2-7; possibly TRBD2 for D (6 bases). Deletions cut 4 bases from V and 0 bases from J, with 9 bases between. The V gene's germline CDR1 is KGHDR and CDR2 SFDVKD. This CDR3 has 14 amino acids. CDR3 coding DNA: TGTGCCACCAGTGACTCTAGCGTCTCCTACGAGCAGTACTTC. It translates to CATSDSSVSYEQYF.

The chain has TRBV4-1 and TRBJ2-5, with TRBD2 matching over 11 bases. Germline CDR1 reads MGHRA; CDR2 reads YSYEKL. The CDR3 loop spans 15 amino acids. V lost 4 bases and J lost 4; bases outside the gene matches: 5. The CDR3 region is CASSPSGTSGETQYF. DNA of the CDR3: TGCGCCAGCAGCCCCTCCGGGACTAGCGGAGAGACCCAGTACTTC.

This sequence joins TRBV5-3 and TRBJ2-7; a possible D gene is TRBD2 (5 bases). TRBV5-3 is marked as an open reading frame, function uncertain. The CDR3 totals 14 residues. V was shortened by 5 bases and J by 4 bases, with 16 bases between the two germline ends. This CDR3 reads CARSLQEAPYEQYF. Here the CDR3 DNA reads TGTGCCAGAAGTCTTCAGGAGGCACCTTACGAGCAGTACTTC.

The chain combines TRBV7-3 with TRBJ2-5; weak D call: TRBD1 (6 bases). Germline loops: CDR1 SGHTA, CDR2 FQGTGA. V was clipped by 2 bases and J by 7 bases, with 11 bases between them. The CDR3 extends over 13 amino acids. CDR3 protein: CASSLWDKGTQYF. CDR3 nucleotide sequence: TGTGCCAGCAGCTTATGGGACAAGGGGACCCAGTACTTC. The variable domain in full, with the rest retrieved from reference TRBV7-3 and TRBJ2-5, is GAGVSQTPSNKVTEKGKYVELRCDPISGHTALYWYRQSLGQGPEFLIYFQGTGAADDSGLPNDRFFAVRPEGSVSTLKIQRTERGDSAVYLCASSLWDKGTQYFGPGTRLLVL.

In nucleotides, the CDR3 is TGTGCCAGCAGTCTATTGGACTCGTTATTCTACGAGCAGTACTTC. It codes for CASSLLDSLFYEQYF. The gene calls are TRBV28 and TRBJ2-7, with D maybe TRBD2 (5 bases). Looked up from germline, CDR1 is MDHEN and CDR2 is SYDVKM. Between the trimmed V and J ends, which lost 5 bases and 3 bases, there was a span of 17 bases. The CDR3 loop spans 15 amino acids.

As concerns this clone: The sample contains more than one DNA sequence encoding this CDR3. This chain connects TRBV2 to TRBJ2-7; possibly TRBD1 for D (5 bases). CDR1 and CDR2 (germline): SNHLY, FYNNEI. This CDR3 is 15 amino acids long. V was shortened by 3 bases and J by 1 base, with 13 bases between the two germline ends. The CDR3 DNA sequence: TGTGCCAGCAGTGATAAGGGGAAGACTTCCTACGAGCAGTACTTC. Translated: CASSDKGKTSYEQYF.

The genes are TRBV7-8 and TRBJ2-5; 7 bases align to TRBD1. The trim removed 6 bases at V and 0 bases at J, leaving 7 bases unmatched. The CDR3 is 15 amino acids. The V gene's germline CDR1 is SGHVS and CDR2 FQNEAQ. The CDR3 region has the DNA TGTGCCAGCAGATCGGACAGGCTAAACCAAGAGACCCAGTACTTC. This codes for CASRSDRLNQETQYF.

V is TRBV7-2 and J is TRBJ1-1, with TRBD1 matching 7 bases. The CDR3 consists of 17 residues. The germline CDR1 and CDR2 sequences are SGHTA and FQGNSA. V gave up 8 bases and J gave up 0 bases; unmatched junction bases: 15. The CDR3 sequence: CASVPARGTIMNTEAFF. CDR3 DNA sequence: TGTGCCAGCGTCCCCGCCAGGGGGACGATAATGAACACTGAAGCTTTCTTT.

The V call is TRBV28, the J call TRBJ2-7; TRBD2 might be the D (6 bases). With 3 bases removed from V and 5 bases from J, the gap between germline ends came to 29 bases. The CDR3 extends over 19 amino acids. Germline V gene sequence: CDR1 MDHEN, CDR2 SYDVKM. CDR3 residues: CASSFVRSAAGLTRDEQYF. The CDR3 DNA reads as TGTGCCAGCAGTTTTGTGCGTTCTGCTGCGGGACTCACCCGAGACGAGCAGTACTTC. The entire variable domain, with the rest obtained from reference TRBV28 and TRBJ2-7, is as follows: DVKVTQSSRYLVKRTGEKVFLECVQDMDHENMFWYRQDPGLGLRLIYFSYDVKMKEKGDIPEGYSVSREKKERFSLILESASTNQTSMYLCASSFVRSAAGLTRDEQYFGPGTRLTVT.